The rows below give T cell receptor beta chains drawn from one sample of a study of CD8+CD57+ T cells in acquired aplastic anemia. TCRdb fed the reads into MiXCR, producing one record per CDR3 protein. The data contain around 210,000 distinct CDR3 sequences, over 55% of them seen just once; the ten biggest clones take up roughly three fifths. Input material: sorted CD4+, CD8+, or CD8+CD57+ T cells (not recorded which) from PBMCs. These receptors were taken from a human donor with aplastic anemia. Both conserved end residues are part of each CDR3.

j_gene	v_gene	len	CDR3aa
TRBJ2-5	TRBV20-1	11	CSARVRETQYF
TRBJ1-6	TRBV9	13	CASSVGSDSPLHF
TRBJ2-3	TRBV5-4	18	CASSQGPWRRSSTDTQYF
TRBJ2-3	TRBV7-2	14	CADSPYQGLDTQYF
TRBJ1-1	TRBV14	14	CASSQGTGTGEAFF
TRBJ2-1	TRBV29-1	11	CSVEPPREQLF
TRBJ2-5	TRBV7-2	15	CASSVSSWTQETQYF
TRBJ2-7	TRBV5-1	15	CASSLETASSYEQYF
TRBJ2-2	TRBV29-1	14	CSVKSGASTGELFF
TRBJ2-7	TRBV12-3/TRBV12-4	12	CAGSGNRYEQYF
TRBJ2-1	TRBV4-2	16	CASSQGLAGAYNEQFF
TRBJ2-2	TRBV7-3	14	CASSLGSSTGELFF
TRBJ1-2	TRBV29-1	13	CSVVPGTGNGYTF
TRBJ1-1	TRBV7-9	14	CASSLAVLNTEAFF
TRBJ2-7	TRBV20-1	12	CSARAGPYEQYF
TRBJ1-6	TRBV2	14	CASSVGQYNSPLHF
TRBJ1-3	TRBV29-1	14	CSGGTGGSGNTIYF
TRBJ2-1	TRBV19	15	CASSNWPSGIDEQFF
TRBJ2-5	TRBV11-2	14	CASSLARGRETQYF
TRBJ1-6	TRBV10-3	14	CAISTGTSNSPLHF
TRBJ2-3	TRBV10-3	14	CAISDSDRANTQYF
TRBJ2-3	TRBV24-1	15	CATSDLSGVTDTQYF
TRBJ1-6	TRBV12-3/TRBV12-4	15	CASSSVEDLDSPLHF
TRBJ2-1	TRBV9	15	CASSVAGTGGNEQFF
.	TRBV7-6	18	CASSLAITVTGVSYEQFF
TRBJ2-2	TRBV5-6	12	CASSPLTGELFF
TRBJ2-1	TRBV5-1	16	CASSWNRGSSYNEQFF
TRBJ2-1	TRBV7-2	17	CASSLVVAIPPYNEQFF
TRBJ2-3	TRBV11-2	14	CASSLEPHTDTQYF
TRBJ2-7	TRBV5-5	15	CASSLSGTDSYEQYF
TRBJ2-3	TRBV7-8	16	CASTPLGGTSTDTQYF
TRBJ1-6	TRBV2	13	CASSEGGDSPLHF
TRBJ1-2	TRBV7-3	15	CASSLEETGGNGHTF